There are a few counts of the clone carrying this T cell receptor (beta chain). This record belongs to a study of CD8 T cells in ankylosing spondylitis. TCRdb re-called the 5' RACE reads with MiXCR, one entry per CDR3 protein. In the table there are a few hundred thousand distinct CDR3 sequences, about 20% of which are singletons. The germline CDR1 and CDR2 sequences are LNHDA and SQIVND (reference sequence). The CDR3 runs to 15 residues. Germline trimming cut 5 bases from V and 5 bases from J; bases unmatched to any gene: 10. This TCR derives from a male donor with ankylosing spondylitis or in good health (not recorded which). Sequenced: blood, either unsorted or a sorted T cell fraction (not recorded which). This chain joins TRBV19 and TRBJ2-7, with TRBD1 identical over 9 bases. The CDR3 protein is CASSSPDRGFDEQYF. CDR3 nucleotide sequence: TGTGCCAGTAGTTCCCCGGACAGGGGTTTCGACGAGCAGTACTTC.